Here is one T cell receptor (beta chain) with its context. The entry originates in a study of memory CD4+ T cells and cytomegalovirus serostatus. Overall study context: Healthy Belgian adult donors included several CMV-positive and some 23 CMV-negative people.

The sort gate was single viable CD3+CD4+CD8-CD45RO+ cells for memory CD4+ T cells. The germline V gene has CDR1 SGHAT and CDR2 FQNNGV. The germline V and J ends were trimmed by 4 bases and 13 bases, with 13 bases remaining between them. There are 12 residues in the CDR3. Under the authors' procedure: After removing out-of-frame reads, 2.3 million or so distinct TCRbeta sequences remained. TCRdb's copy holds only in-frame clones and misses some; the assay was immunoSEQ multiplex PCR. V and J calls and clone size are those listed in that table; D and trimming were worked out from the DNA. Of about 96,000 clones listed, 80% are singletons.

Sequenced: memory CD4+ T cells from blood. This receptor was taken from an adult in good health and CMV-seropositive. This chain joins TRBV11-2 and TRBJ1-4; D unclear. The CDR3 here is CASSSDTAGLFF. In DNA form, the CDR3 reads TGTGCCAGCAGCTCCGACACGGCAGGACTGTTTTTT.